This T cell receptor beta chain derives from a study of shared clonotypes between healthy human individuals. Germline V gene lookup returns CDR1 SSHAT and CDR2 FNYEAQ (reference sequence). This CDR3 has 14 amino acids. With respect to this clone: At one end the junction does not follow the germline gene, possibly because of a read error.

Profiling relied on immunoSEQ multiplex PCR, and the TCRdb table lists in-frame clones only, not all of them. The sample shows roughly 2.5 million clones, approximately 90% of them seen only once. This sequence joins TRBV7-7 and TRBJ2-5; a weak D match, TRBD1 (6 bases). The sample consisted of naive CD4+ T cells sorted from blood. Subset specified: CD45RA+ positively selected. This clonotype was sampled from a man in his late teens or twenties in good health. CDR3 coding DNA: TGTGCTAGCAGCTTAGGCGCGCAGGGGGAGACCCAGTACTTC. Residues: CASSLGAQGETQYF.